This T cell receptor (beta chain) stems from a study of post-analysis software for immune sequencing data. Overall study: There were relapsing-remitting, secondary progressive and progressive-relapsing multiple sclerosis among the disease courses included.

This clonotype was seen only a few times. The target antigen is unknown. Study outcomes and limitations: TRBV segments more frequent in patients than in controls numbered roughly five and included TRBV5-6, TRBV5-1 and TRBV20-1.

The CDR3 is 13 amino acids. Per germline, CDR1 SQVTM and CDR2 ANQGSEA. TCR beta cDNA libraries included unique molecular identifiers. The source material, roughly 0.9 to 11 million T cells, gave rise to about 500,000 cDNA molecules. TCRdb reprocessed the PCR reads with MiXCR, giving one entry per CDR3 protein. Here the sample spans around 700,000 distinct CDR3 sequences, 55% to 60% being singletons. The sequence was collected from a girl aged 2-10 years with multiple sclerosis. The material sequenced was blood. The chain has TRBV29-1 and TRBJ2-5; TRBD2 aligns across 14 bases. The last part of the DNA fits TRBJ2-7 better; the J call may be wrong. The CDR3 DNA sequence: TGCAGCGTGACGGGACTAGCGGGAGACGAGCAGTACTTC. It specifies CSVTGLAGDEQYF.